This T cell receptor beta chain derives from a study of T cell changes during pregnancy in multiple sclerosis. Germline V gene sequence: CDR1 LGHNA, CDR2 YSLEER. The CDR3 consists of 15 residues. J was trimmed by 1 base and V by 2 bases; bases with no gene match: 2. Sequencing was performed with immunoSEQ multiplex PCR; in TCRdb, only in-frame clones are kept and a portion is missing. The profile covers 85,000 to 100,000 clones, with around 94% appearing a single time and roughly 3% taken by the ten largest. This chain joins TRBV4-3 and TRBJ1-1; 9 positions match TRBD1. The receptor was derived from a female donor with multiple sclerosis, enrolled in a pregnancy study. The sequencing used peripheral blood, collected in the first trimester of pregnancy. This CDR3 reads CASSQTQGANTEAFF. CDR3 DNA: TGCGCCAGCAGCCAAACACAGGGGGCGAACACTGAAGCTTTCTTT.